This entry is about one T cell receptor (beta chain). The data are from a study of blood T cell repertoires in COVID-19. Study summary: Both acute and convalescent COVID-19 samples were obtained from the United States, Italy and Spain. PBMCs, B-cell-depleted T cells, or T cells were the source of the cDNA or gDNA that made up the material.

CDR1 is SGHTA and CDR2 is FQGNSA in the germline V gene. The CDR3 loop spans 15 amino acids. V was pared by 5 bases and J by 1 base, with 14 bases between. In the authors' workflow: Using reference gene primer amplification, nucleated cell counts were estimated. This table comes from immunoSEQ multiplex PCR, and its TCRdb copy is limited to in-frame clones, with some not included. Clonal size and the V and J genes are those of that table, whereas D and trimming came from the DNA. The sample yields under 300,000 clones, approximately 80% seen once. This sequence originates from a woman younger than 30 with acute or convalescent COVID-19. The source material was peripheral blood. The genes are TRBV7-2 and TRBJ2-5, with D possibly matching TRBD1 (6 bases). CDR3 sequence reads: CASSAQTGTQETQYF. CDR3 coding DNA: TGTGCCAGCAGCGCACAGACAGGTACCCAAGAGACCCAGTACTTC.